One sample yielded the 20 T cell receptor beta chains listed below, sequenced in a study of OX40 agonist ivuxolimab in advanced cancers. Libraries were made using the immunoSEQ multiplex PCR assay. What TCRdb holds here is the immuneACCESS table cut down to in-frame rearrangements. Part of the clones is not present; checked against another copy, under half of the missing clones reflect an unresolved V gene, and the others are unexplained. Present in this sample are 100,000 to 150,000 clones, 85% to 95% of which were seen just once. About 0.81% of the sample comes from the top ten. This sample comprised CD4+ or CD8+ T cells sorted from blood, obtained in a trial of the OX40 agonist ivuxolimab. These receptor sequences come from an adult with an advanced solid tumor such as melanoma, head and neck, liver or kidney cancer.

The V and J genes are TRBV9 and TRBJ2-1, with D possibly matching TRBD2 (6 bases). The V gene's germline CDR1 is SGDLS and CDR2 YYNGEE. V was pared by 0 bases and J by 9 bases, with 25 bases between. The CDR3 runs 18 residues. The CDR3 protein is CASSVGSGSLDVRGEQFF. CDR3 DNA: TGTGCCAGCAGCGTAGGGAGTGGTAGCCTCGACGTGCGGGGTGAGCAGTTCTTC.

The chain couples TRBV28 to TRBJ2-3, with 9 bases lining up with TRBD2. This CDR3 is built from 20 residues. V was clipped by 5 bases and J by 3 bases; unmatched bases: 21. Germline CDR1 is MDHEN and CDR2 is SYDVKM. The CDR3 sequence is CASSSTLRAGGPSMTDTQYF. The CDR3 DNA is TGTGCCAGCAGTAGCACCCTCCGGGCGGGAGGGCCCTCTATGACAGATACGCAGTATTTT.

The chain has TRBV4-2 and TRBJ1-5; 9 positions match TRBD1. V lost 4 bases and J lost 4; bases outside the gene matches: 8. The germline V gene has CDR1 LGHNA and CDR2 YNFKEQ. The CDR3 runs 16 residues. CDR3 residues: CASSPLTGGVNQPQHF. The CDR3 bases are TGTGCCAGCAGCCCGCTCACAGGGGGCGTTAATCAGCCCCAGCATTTT.

The V call is TRBV19, the J call TRBJ1-2; 7 bases map to TRBD1. The CDR3 has 17 residues. Germline CDR1 LNHDA, CDR2 SQIVND (reference sequence). The V gene end was trimmed by 0 bases and the J gene end by 1 base; junction bases not matched to a gene: 8. The CDR3 DNA sequence: TGTGCCAGTAGTATAGATAGAGGGGGCGCCGGTAACTATGGCTACACCTTC. This codes for CASSIDRGGAGNYGYTF.

The chain joins TRBV18 to TRBJ2-1, with D possibly being TRBD2 (6 bases). The V gene lost 1 base and the J gene lost 6 bases, with 10 bases spanning the gap. The CDR3 spans 14 residues. Germline V CDR1 and CDR2: KGHSH, LQKENI. CDR3 sequence: CASSPRGVPNEQFF. In DNA, the CDR3 is TGTGCCAGCTCACCACGGGGGGTCCCCAATGAGCAGTTCTTC.

The chain combines TRBV7-3 with TRBJ1-3; D unclear. The CDR3 has 15 residues. Germline values: CDR1 SGHTA, CDR2 FQGTGA. V lost 3 bases to trimming and J lost 2 bases, with 11 bases between them. CDR3 sequence reads: CASSLEPLPGNTIYF. The DNA of the CDR3 is TGTGCCAGCAGCTTGGAGCCTTTACCTGGAAACACCATATATTTT. The full variable domain, with the rest looked up from reference TRBV7-3 and TRBJ1-3, is GAGVSQTPSNKVTEKGKYVELRCDPISGHTALYWYRQSLGQGPEFLIYFQGTGAADDSGLPNDRFFAVRPEGSVSTLKIQRTERGDSAVYLCASSLEPLPGNTIYFGEGSWLTVV.

The J gene is TRBJ2-5, the V gene TRBV5-1; D is uncertain. This CDR3 is built from 15 residues. V was pared by 2 bases and J by 1 base, with 12 bases between. Germline V gene data show CDR1 as SGHRS and CDR2 as YFSETQ. The CDR3 DNA follows: TGCGCCAGCAGCTTACAGCCCGGGCCCCAAGAGACCCAGTACTTC. Its translation is CASSLQPGPQETQYF.

As to this clone: The sample contains more than one DNA sequence encoding this CDR3. The CDR3: CASSPGENTEAFF. For the CDR3, the DNA is TGTGCCAGCTCACCGGGGGAGAACACTGAAGCTTTCTTT. The chain combines TRBV18 with TRBJ1-1; a weak D match, TRBD1 (5 bases). Germline lookup yields CDR1 KGHSH and CDR2 LQKENI. Between the trimmed V and J ends, which lost 3 bases and 1 base, there was a span of 6 bases. The CDR3 sequence is 13 residues long.

This chain uses TRBV7-2 with TRBJ1-4, with a tentative D call TRBD1 (5 bases). V lost 3 bases and J lost 5, with 13 bases in between. CDR3 length: 15 amino acids. Germline V gives CDR1 SGHTA, CDR2 FQGNSA. CDR3 amino acids: CASSFDRQLNEKLFF. The CDR3 region has the DNA TGTGCCAGCAGCTTCGATAGACAGCTGAATGAAAAACTGTTTTTT.

The genes are TRBV6-6 and TRBJ2-7; 8 bases are a match to TRBD1. V lost 6 bases to trimming and J lost 3 bases; unmatched junction nucleotides: 4. The germline CDR1 and CDR2 sequences are MNHNY and SVGAGI (reference sequence). The CDR3 runs 13 residues. The CDR3 region is CASSRQGRYEQYF. In DNA form, the CDR3 reads TGTGCCAGCAGCCGACAGGGGCGCTACGAGCAGTACTTC.

This clone showed up just once. The V gene is TRBV6-5, the J gene TRBJ1-2, with D perhaps TRBD1 (5 bases). The CDR3 consists of 15 residues. CDR1 is MNHEY, CDR2 SVGAGI, per germline. V lost 0 bases to trimming and J lost 7 bases, with 15 bases between them. This CDR3 reads CASSYSSMGQGGYTF. DNA of the CDR3: TGTGCCAGCAGTTACTCTTCCATGGGGCAGGGTGGCTACACCTTC.

The chain links TRBV19 to TRBJ1-1; D unclear. The V gene's germline CDR1 is LNHDA and CDR2 SQIVND (reference sequence). This CDR3 contains 14 residues. V lost 5 bases, J lost 1 base, and 11 bases lay in between. CDR3: CASSSPSRNTEAFF. Written as DNA, the CDR3 is TGTGCCAGTAGTTCGCCTTCAAGGAACACTGAAGCTTTCTTT.

The chain carries TRBV7-3 and TRBJ2-5, with TRBD2 as a possible D gene (6 bases). The CDR3 is 13 residues long. The germline V gene encodes CDR1 SGHTA and CDR2 FQGTGA. V gave up 2 bases and J gave up 2 bases, with 6 bases separating them. The CDR3 region has the DNA TGTGCCAGCAGCTTACTAGCGCAAGAGACCCAGTACTTC. Protein product: CASSLLAQETQYF.

V gene TRBV7-6 combines with J gene TRBJ2-3, with unresolved D. CDR1 SGHVS and CDR2 FNYEAQ come from the germline V gene. This CDR3 has 13 residues. Trimming removed 1 base from V and 5 bases from J, with 7 bases in between. CDR3 sequence (DNA): TGTGCCAGCAGCTTAGGGGTCGGAGATACGCAGTATTTT. Its translation: CASSLGVGDTQYF.

Details on this clone: Within the sample, other DNA sequences also encode this same CDR3. This chain joins TRBV28 and TRBJ1-2; tentatively, D is TRBD1 (5 bases). V lost 3 bases and J lost 5, with 7 bases in between. The length of the CDR3 is 12 residues. In germline, CDR1 is MDHEN, CDR2 SYDVKM. In nucleotides, the CDR3 is TGTGCCAGCAGTTTTTCAGGGTATGGCTACACCTTC. Protein product: CASSFSGYGYTF.

The V and J genes are TRBV19 and TRBJ1-2; the D is unclear. V was pared by 2 bases and J by 6 bases, with 10 bases between. CDR1 LNHDA and CDR2 SQIVND come from the germline V gene (reference sequence). CDR3 size: 13 residues. The CDR3 protein is CASSIPAPNGYTF. The CDR3 DNA follows: TGTGCCAGTAGTATACCTGCACCCAATGGCTACACCTTC.

The chain's CDR3 is CSVEGMPTDEAFF. The CDR3 coding sequence is TGCAGCGTTGAGGGGATGCCGACAGATGAAGCTTTCTTT. The chain has TRBV29-1 and TRBJ1-1; D is possibly TRBD1 (5 bases). CDR1 is SQVTM, CDR2 ANQGSEA, per germline. Trimming cost V 3 bases and J 7 bases, with 15 bases left between them. The CDR3 is 13 residues long.

This clone was recorded only once. The chain carries TRBV6-5 and TRBJ2-1, with D maybe TRBD2 (6 bases). Trimming stripped 5 bases from V and 7 bases from J, with 18 bases between. Germline lookup yields CDR1 MNHEY and CDR2 SVGAGI. The CDR3 runs to 15 residues. CDR3 DNA sequence: TGTGCCAGCAGTGCTCCGATCGGGAGAGGGAATGAGCAGTTCTTC. Its translation is CASSAPIGRGNEQFF.

The count of this clone is one. The CDR3 loop reads CASSVGQSPPGLLFF. The DNA of the CDR3 is TGTGCCAGCAGCGTGGGACAGTCGCCCCCCGGGTTGCTGTTTTTT. This chain joins TRBV9 and TRBJ2-2; TRBD1 matches at 7 bases. The V and J ends lost 2 bases and 13 bases, in that order; junction bases with no gene match: 14. CDR1 and CDR2 (germline): SGDLS, YYNGEE. CDR3 length equals 15 residues.

The chain links TRBV7-2 to TRBJ2-1, with TRBD2 as a possible D gene (5 bases). The germline gives CDR1 SGHTA, CDR2 FQGNSA. The CDR3 extends over 14 amino acids. Trimming removed 5 bases at V and 4 bases at J, with 12 bases between. The CDR3 nucleotides read TGTGCCAGCAGCCCGAGGACTCATTACAATGAGCAGTTCTTC. It codes for CASSPRTHYNEQFF.